This T cell receptor (beta chain) was captured in a study of CD8 T cells in Susac syndrome. After extraction with the RNeasy kit, roughly 0.45 to 1 ug of the RNA was reverse transcribed using random hexamers. Amplification of TCR beta CDR3 was carried out by immunoSEQ multiplex PCR, which covered 54 Vbeta and 13 Jbeta segments. TCRdb called the immunoSEQ multiplex PCR reads again in MiXCR, with one record for every CDR3 protein. The repertoire holds around 160,000 distinct CDR3 sequences, with about 93% as singletons. Study outcomes and limitations: An acknowledgment was made by the study that its TCR sequencing and HLA analysis involved relatively few individuals.

The CDR3 runs to 14 residues. From germline, CDR1 is ENHRY and CDR2 SYGVKD. The ends lost 2 bases at V and 9 bases at J; junction bases unmatched: 5. Note on this clonotype: Its antigen is unknown.

This clonotype was sampled from a human donor in good health. The V and J genes are TRBV10-3 and TRBJ2-1, with 9 bases identical to TRBD2. The sample consisted of CD4+ T cells from PBMCs. CDR3 amino acids: CAISEGRGGLEQFF. DNA of the CDR3: TGTGCCATCAGTGAGGGGCGGGGGGGCCTTGAGCAGTTCTTC.